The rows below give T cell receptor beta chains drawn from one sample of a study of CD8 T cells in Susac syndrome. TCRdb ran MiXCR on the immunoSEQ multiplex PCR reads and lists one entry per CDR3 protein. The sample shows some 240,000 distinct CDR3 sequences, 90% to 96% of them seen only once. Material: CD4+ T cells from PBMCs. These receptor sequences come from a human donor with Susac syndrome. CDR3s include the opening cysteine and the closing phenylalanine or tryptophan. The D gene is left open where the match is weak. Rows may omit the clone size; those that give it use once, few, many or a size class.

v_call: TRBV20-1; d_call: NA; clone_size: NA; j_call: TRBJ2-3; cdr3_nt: TGCAGTGCGTTACCTAGCACAGATACGCAGTATTTT; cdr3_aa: CSALPSTDTQYF
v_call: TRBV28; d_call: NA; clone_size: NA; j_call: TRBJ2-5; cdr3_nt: TGTGCCAGCAGTTGGAGGGGAGGGGGGGAGACCCAGTACTTC; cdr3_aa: CASSWRGGGETQYF
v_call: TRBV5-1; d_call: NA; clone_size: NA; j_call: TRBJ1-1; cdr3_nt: TGCGCCAGCAGCTTGGCCGGGGGACTCTCGGCTGAAGCTTTCTTT; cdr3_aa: CASSLAGGLSAEAFF
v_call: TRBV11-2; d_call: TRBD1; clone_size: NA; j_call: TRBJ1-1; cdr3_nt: TGTGCCAGCAGCTTAGACGGCCAGGGGGCGTTCGGGGCTTTCTTT; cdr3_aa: CASSLDGQGAFGAFF
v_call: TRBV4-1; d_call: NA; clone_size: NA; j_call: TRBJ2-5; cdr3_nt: TGCGCCAGCAGCCAAGATGGATTAAGCTTGGAGACCCAGTACTTC; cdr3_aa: CASSQDGLSLETQYF
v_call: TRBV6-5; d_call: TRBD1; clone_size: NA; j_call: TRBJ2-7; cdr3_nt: TGTGCCAGCAGTTACTTCGGGACAGGGGGCTACGAGCAGTACTTC; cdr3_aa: CASSYFGTGGYEQYF
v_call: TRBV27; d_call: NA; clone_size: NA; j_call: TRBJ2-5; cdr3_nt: TGTGCCAGCAGTTTCCGGGGGCCGAAGACCCAGTACTTC; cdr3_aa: CASSFRGPKTQYF
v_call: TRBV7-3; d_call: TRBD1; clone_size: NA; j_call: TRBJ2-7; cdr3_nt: TGTGCCAGCAGCATATCCGGGACAGGGAACTACGAGCAGTACTTC; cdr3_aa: CASSISGTGNYEQYF
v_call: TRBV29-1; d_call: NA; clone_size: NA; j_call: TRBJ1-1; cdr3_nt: TGCAGCGTGTCGGCCTCCCTGAACACTGAAGCTTTCTTT; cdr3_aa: CSVSASLNTEAFF
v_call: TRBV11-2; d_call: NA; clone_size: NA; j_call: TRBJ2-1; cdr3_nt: TGTGCCAGCCGGACTGCCTCCTACAATGAGCAGTTCTTC; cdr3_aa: CASRTASYNEQFF
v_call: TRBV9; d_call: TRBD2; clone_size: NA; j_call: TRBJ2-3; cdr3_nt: TGTGCCAGCAGCCTCACGCCAGCGGGATCCACAGATACGCAGTATTTT; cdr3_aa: CASSLTPAGSTDTQYF
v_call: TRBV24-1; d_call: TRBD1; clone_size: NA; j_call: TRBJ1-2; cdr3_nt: TGTGCCACCAGTAACTCCGGGACAGGGGGTGGCTACACCTTC; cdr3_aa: CATSNSGTGGGYTF
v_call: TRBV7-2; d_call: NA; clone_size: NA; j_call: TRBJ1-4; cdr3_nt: TGTGCCAGCAAGGGGCATGGGCATGAAAAACTGTTTTTT; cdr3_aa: CASKGHGHEKLFF
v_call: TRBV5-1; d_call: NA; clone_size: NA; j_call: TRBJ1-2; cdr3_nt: TGCGCCAGCAGCCCAGGACTGCTCTATGGCTACACCTTC; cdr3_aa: CASSPGLLYGYTF
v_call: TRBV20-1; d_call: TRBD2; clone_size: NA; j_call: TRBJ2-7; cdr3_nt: TGCAGTGCTAGAGACCCGGGACTAGCGGGAGTTTCCGACGAGCAGTACTTC; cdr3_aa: CSARDPGLAGVSDEQYF
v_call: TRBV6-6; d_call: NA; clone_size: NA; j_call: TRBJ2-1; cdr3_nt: TGTGCCAGCAGACTAAATGAGCAGTTCTTC; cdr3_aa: CASRLNEQFF
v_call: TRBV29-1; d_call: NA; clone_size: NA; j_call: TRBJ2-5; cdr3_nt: TGCAGTGGTGGCGAGGCCCGGGAGACCCAGTACTTC; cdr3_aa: CSGGEARETQYF
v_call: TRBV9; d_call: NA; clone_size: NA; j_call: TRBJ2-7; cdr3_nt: TGTGCCAGCAGCGTAGCGGGACAAATGGGCGAGCAGTACTTC; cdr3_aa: CASSVAGQMGEQYF
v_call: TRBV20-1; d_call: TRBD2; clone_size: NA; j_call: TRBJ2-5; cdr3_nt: TGCAGTGCTAGAGACCGACACGGGACTAGCTCGGGGACCCAGTACTTC; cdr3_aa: CSARDRHGTSSGTQYF
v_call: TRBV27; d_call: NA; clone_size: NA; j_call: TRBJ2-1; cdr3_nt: TGTGCCAGCAGGATCAAGGGCAATGAGCAGTTCTTC; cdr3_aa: CASRIKGNEQFF
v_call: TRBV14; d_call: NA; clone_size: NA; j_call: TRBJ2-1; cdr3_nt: TGTGCCAGCAGCCTGGGACGGTGGTCCTACAATGAGCAGTTCTTC; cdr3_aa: CASSLGRWSYNEQFF
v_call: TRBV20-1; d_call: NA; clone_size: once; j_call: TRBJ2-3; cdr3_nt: TGCAGTGCTAGAGATCTTGGGGCGATGGGAGATACGCAGTATTTT; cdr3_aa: CSARDLGAMGDTQYF
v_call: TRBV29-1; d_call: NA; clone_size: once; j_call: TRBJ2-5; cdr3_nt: TGCAGCGTTGAACAGGTCCAACAAGAGACCCAGTACTTC; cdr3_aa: CSVEQVQQETQYF
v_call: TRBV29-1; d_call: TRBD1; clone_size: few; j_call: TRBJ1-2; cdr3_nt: TGCAGCGCTGGACAGGACTATGGCTACACCTTC; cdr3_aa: CSAGQDYGYTF
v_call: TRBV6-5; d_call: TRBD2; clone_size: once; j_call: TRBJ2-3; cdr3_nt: TGTGCCAGCAGTTACTCGACTAGCGGGATCCCGACTGGTACGCAGTATTTT; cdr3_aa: CASSYSTSGIPTGTQYF
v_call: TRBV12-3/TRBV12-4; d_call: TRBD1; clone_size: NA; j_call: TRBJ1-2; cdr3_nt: TGTGCCACCCAACCAGGGGGCGCCGGTGGCTACACCTTC; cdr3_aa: CATQPGGAGGYTF
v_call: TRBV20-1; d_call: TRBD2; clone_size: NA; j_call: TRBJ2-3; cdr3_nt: TGCAGTGCTAGTGGTGTGGGACTAGCGGGATTATCAGATACGCAGTATTTT; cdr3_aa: CSASGVGLAGLSDTQYF
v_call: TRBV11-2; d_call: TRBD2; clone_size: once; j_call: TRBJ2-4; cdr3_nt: TGTGCCAGCAGCCGCTGGCGGGAGGGCCCTGGGGCTCAGTACTTC; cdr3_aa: CASSRWREGPGAQYF
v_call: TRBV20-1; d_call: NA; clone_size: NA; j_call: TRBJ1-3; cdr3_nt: TGCAGTGCTAGAGATCCTGGACGGTCAGGAAACACCATATATTTT; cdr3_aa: CSARDPGRSGNTIYF
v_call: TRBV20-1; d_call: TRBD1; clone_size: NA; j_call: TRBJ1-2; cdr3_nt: TGCAGTGCTATGGACAGGGGTTATGGCTACACCTTC; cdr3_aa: CSAMDRGYGYTF
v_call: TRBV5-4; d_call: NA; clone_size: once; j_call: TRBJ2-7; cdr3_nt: TGTGCCAGCAGCTTAAGGCAGGCCAAACCCTACGAGCAGTACTTC; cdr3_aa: CASSLRQAKPYEQYF
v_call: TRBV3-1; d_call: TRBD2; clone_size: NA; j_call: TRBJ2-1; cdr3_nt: TGTGCCAGCAGCCAAGATTCTAGCGGGAGTCTACTCTTC; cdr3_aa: CASSQDSSGSLLF
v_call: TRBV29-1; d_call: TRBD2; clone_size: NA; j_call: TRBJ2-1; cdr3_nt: TGCAGCGTTGGGTACTGGGCTAGCGGTTACAATGAGCAGTTCTTC; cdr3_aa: CSVGYWASGYNEQFF
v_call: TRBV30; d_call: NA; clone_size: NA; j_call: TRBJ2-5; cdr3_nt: TGTGCCTGGAGTGTCGGACAGCCTGGGGAGACCCAGTACTTC; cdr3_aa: CAWSVGQPGETQYF
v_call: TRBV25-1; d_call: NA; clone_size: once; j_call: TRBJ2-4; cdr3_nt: TGTGCCAGCGGGGGACAAAACATTCAGTACTTC; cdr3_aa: CASGGQNIQYF
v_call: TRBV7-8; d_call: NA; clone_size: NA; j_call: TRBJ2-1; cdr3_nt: TGTGCCAGCACAGAAACCCCCGGATTCTCTGAGCAGTTCTTC; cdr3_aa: CASTETPGFSEQFF
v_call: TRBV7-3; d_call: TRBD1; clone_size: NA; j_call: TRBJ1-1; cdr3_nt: TGTGCCAGCAGCTCGATGGGACAGGTGGCTTTCTTT; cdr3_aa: CASSSMGQVAFF
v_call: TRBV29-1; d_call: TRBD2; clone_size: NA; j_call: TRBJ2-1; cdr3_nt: TGCAGCGTCCCAAGAGGACTAGCGGGGCTCAATGAGCAGTTCTTC; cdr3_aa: CSVPRGLAGLNEQFF
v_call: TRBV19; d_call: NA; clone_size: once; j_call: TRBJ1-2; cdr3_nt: TGTGCCAGTAGTATAGCGGCAGGCGGAGGGGGCTACACCTTC; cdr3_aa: CASSIAAGGGGYTF
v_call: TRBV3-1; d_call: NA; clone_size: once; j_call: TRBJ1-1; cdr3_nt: TGTGCCAGCAGCCCAAACCCGAGGACTGAAGCTTTCTTT; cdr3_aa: CASSPNPRTEAFF
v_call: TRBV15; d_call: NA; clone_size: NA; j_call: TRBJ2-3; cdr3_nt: TGTGCCACCGGTTCCGCCCGGGGAAAGGGGCCGGATACGCAGTATTTT; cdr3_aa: CATGSARGKGPDTQYF
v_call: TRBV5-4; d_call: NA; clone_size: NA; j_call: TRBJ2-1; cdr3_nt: TGTGCCCTAGGGGTCTCGGTGTATAATGAGCAGTTCTTC; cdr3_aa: CALGVSVYNEQFF
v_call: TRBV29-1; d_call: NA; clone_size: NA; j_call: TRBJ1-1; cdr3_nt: TGCAGCGTTGATCAGGGCACGAACACTGAAGCTTTCTTT; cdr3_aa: CSVDQGTNTEAFF
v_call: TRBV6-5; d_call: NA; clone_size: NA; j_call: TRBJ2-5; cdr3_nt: TGTGCCAGCAGTTACTCGACTAGGCCCCAGGAGACCCAGTACTTC; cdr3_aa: CASSYSTRPQETQYF
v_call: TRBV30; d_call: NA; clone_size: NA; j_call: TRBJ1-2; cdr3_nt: TGTGCCTGGAGGACCGAGAACTATGGCTACACCTTC; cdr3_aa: CAWRTENYGYTF
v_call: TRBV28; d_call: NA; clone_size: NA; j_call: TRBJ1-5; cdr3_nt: TGTGCCAGCAGTTTACCCCTTGGGAGCAATCAGCCCCAGCATTTT; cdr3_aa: CASSLPLGSNQPQHF
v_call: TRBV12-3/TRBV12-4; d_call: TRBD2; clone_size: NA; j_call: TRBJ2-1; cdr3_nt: TGTGCCAGCAGGGCCCTAGCGGGAGGAGTCAATGAGCAGTTCTTC; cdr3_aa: CASRALAGGVNEQFF
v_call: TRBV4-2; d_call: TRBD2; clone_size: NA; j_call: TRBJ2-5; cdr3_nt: TGTGCCAGCAGCCAAGCCCAACCGGGACTAGCGGGAGGAGAGACCCAGTACTTC; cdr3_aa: CASSQAQPGLAGGETQYF
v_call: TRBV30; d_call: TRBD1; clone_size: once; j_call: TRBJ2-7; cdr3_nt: TGTGCCTGGAGTGTACCCACAGGGGGCTCCTACGAGCAGTACTTC; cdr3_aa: CAWSVPTGGSYEQYF
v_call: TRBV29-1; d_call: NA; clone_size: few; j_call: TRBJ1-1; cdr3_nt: TGCAGCGTTGAAGTTGTCGGCGACCTAAGTGAAGCTTTCTTT; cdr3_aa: CSVEVVGDLSEAFF
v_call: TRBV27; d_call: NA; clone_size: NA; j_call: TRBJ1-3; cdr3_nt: TGTGCCAGCAGTCCCGTGTTCGGGGGGCCAGGAAACACCATATATTTT; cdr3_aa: CASSPVFGGPGNTIYF
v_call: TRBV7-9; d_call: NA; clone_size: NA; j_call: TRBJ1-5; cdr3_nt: TGTGCCAGCAGCTCAGACAGGAGCAATCAGCCCCAGCATTTT; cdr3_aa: CASSSDRSNQPQHF
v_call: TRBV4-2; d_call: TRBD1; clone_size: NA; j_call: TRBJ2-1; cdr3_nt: TGTGCCAGCAGCCGACAGATGCCCCGACCGGGACAGGGGGCCATTAGCTCCTACAATGAGCAGTTCTTC; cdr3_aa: CASSRQMPRPGQGAISSYNEQFF